One sample yielded the 25 T cell receptor beta chains listed below, sequenced in a study of T cell responses to AZD1222 COVID-19 vaccine. Produced via immunoSEQ multiplex PCR; TCRdb's table is partial and in-frame only. The sample lists approximately 110,000 clones, roughly 90% occurring once. Source: peripheral blood, taken 28 days after the second AZD1222 dose. The receptor set was obtained from an adult who received the AZD1222 COVID-19 vaccine.

The genes are TRBV7-2 and TRBJ2-3; D is undetermined. This CDR3 is built from 15 residues. The germline V gene has CDR1 SGHTA and CDR2 FQGNSA. Trimming stripped 5 bases from V and 0 bases from J, with 12 bases between. The CDR3 DNA sequence: TGTGCCAGCAGCCCCGGACGGCTTAGCACAGATACGCAGTATTTT. Translating it yields CASSPGRLSTDTQYF.

V is TRBV27 and J is TRBJ2-5; 8 bases are a match to TRBD2. The CDR3 is made up of 12 amino acids. Losses at the gene ends were 3 bases for V and 9 bases for J; bases not matched to a gene: 3. CDR1 is MNHEY and CDR2 is SMNVEV in the germline V gene (reference sequence). For the CDR3, the DNA is TGTGCCAGCAGTTTCGCGGGGGGCGCCCAGTACTTC. Encoded protein: CASSFAGGAQYF.

The chain employs TRBV7-9 and TRBJ2-1; maybe TRBD1 (5 bases). Germline V gives CDR1 SEHNR, CDR2 FQNEAQ (reference sequence). Deletions cut 5 bases from V and 0 bases from J, with 11 bases between. The CDR3 spans 15 residues. The CDR3, as DNA: TGTGCCAGCAGCCCTCGACAGTACTCCTACAATGAGCAGTTCTTC. Its protein is CASSPRQYSYNEQFF. Filled out from reference TRBV7-9 and TRBJ2-1, the complete variable domain reads DTGVSQNPRHKITKRGQNVTFRCDPISEHNRLYWYRQTLGQGPEFLTYFQNEAQLEKSRLLSDRFSAERPKGSFSTLEIQRTEQGDSAMYLCASSPRQYSYNEQFFGPGTRLTVL.

The rearrangement links TRBV20-1 to TRBJ2-1, with no clear D. The V end lost 3 bases, the J end lost 0 bases, and 9 bases lay between the germline ends. Germline V gives CDR1 DFQATT, CDR2 SNEGSKA (reference sequence). The CDR3 has 14 residues. CDR3 in amino acids: CSASGRYSYNEQFF. As DNA, the CDR3 is TGCAGTGCTAGTGGCAGGTACTCCTACAATGAGCAGTTCTTC.

Here the CDR3 reads CASSQVTVGDGEQYF. CDR3 DNA: TGTGCCAGCAGCCAAGTGACAGTGGGAGACGGCGAGCAGTACTTC. V and J are TRBV3-1 (or the pseudogene TRBV3-2) and TRBJ2-7; D possibly matches TRBD1 or TRBD2 (5 bases each). Germline assignment: CDR1 LGHDT and CDR2 YNNKEL (reference sequence). The CDR3 consists of 15 residues. V lost 1 base and J 6 bases, leaving 16 bases between the germline ends.

The rearrangement uses TRBV4-1 and TRBJ2-1, with TRBD1 as a possible D gene (6 bases). Germline lookup yields CDR1 MGHRA and CDR2 YSYEKL. This CDR3 has 15 amino acids. Trimming removed 1 base from V and 3 bases from J, with 10 bases in between. The CDR3 coding sequence is TGCGCCAGCAGCCAAGCCGGGACAAGCTACAATGAGCAGTTCTTC. It encodes CASSQAGTSYNEQFF.

The chain couples TRBV7-2 to TRBJ1-1, with TRBD1 identical over 7 bases. CDR1 is SGHTA, CDR2 FQGNSA, per germline. After removal of 5 bases from V and 0 bases from J, the junction contained 6 bases not matched to a gene. This CDR3 has 15 amino acids. The CDR3 loop reads CASSPRTGMNTEAFF. CDR3 coding DNA: TGTGCCAGCAGCCCCAGGACAGGAATGAACACTGAAGCTTTCTTT.

The chain's CDR3 is CASSYGGRGELFF. Here the CDR3 DNA reads TGTGCCAGCAGTTACGGGGGACGGGGAGAACTGTTTTTT. V and J are TRBV6-2 or TRBV6-3 and TRBJ1-4, with D possibly being TRBD1 (5 bases). Germline lookup yields CDR1 MNHEY and CDR2 SVGEGT. V lost 2 bases and J lost 12, with 13 bases in between. The CDR3 covers 13 residues.

The chain recombines TRBV2 with TRBJ2-5; 7 positions agree with TRBD1. V lost 6 bases and J lost 1; bases outside the gene matches: 5. Germline lookup yields CDR1 SNHLY and CDR2 FYNNEI. The CDR3 spans 14 residues. The CDR3 region is CASRHGTVQETQYF. The DNA of the CDR3 is TGTGCCAGCAGGCACGGGACAGTCCAAGAGACCCAGTACTTC.

The chain couples TRBV7-8 to TRBJ2-1; TRBD2 agrees at 9 bases. The CDR3 contains 16 residues. Germline trimming cut 4 bases from V and 9 bases from J; bases unmatched to any gene: 13. CDR1 is SGHVS and CDR2 is FQNEAQ in the germline V gene. CDR3 sequence: CASSSILGLAEIEQFF. The CDR3 DNA follows: TGTGCCAGCAGCTCCATCCTGGGACTAGCAGAAATTGAGCAGTTCTTC. Full variable domain (missing parts from reference TRBV7-8 and TRBJ2-1): GAGVSQSPRYKVAKRGQDVALRCDPISGHVSLFWYQQALGQGPEFLTYFQNEAQLDKSGLPSDRFFAERPEGSVSTLKIQRTQQEDSAVYLCASSSILGLAEIEQFFGPGTRLTVL.

The chain links TRBV9 to TRBJ2-2, with TRBD2 identical over 13 bases. After removal of 4 bases from V and 8 bases from J, the junction contained 5 bases not matched to a gene. The CDR3 consists of 15 residues. The germline V gene has CDR1 SGDLS and CDR2 YYNGEE. The CDR3 spells CASSPRGLAGGELFF. In DNA, the CDR3 is TGTGCCAGCAGCCCCAGGGGACTAGCGGGAGGGGAGCTGTTTTTT.

The rearrangement uses TRBV28 and TRBJ1-1; D perhaps matches TRBD1 (5 bases). V gave up 4 bases and J gave up 5 bases, with 17 bases separating them. CDR1 is MDHEN and CDR2 is SYDVKM in the germline V gene. There are 15 residues in the CDR3. The CDR3 DNA reads TGTGCCAGCAGTTCCCCCCGAACCCAGGGAACTGAAGCTTTCTTT. It codes for CASSSPRTQGTEAFF.

This clone was observed a single time. This chain uses TRBV11-2 with TRBJ2-1; TRBD2 agrees at 8 bases. V lost 3 bases, J lost 5 bases, and 3 bases stayed unmatched. Germline CDR1 reads SGHAT; CDR2 reads FQNNGV. The CDR3 totals 14 residues. CDR3 sequence: CASSFWRGDNEQFF. CDR3 DNA sequence: TGTGCCAGCAGCTTTTGGCGGGGGGACAATGAGCAGTTCTTC. The full variable domain, in which reference TRBV11-2 and TRBJ2-1 provide the parts outside the CDR3, is EAGVAQSPRYKIIEKRQSVAFWCNPISGHATLYWYQQILGQGPKLLIQFQNNGVVDDSQLPKDRFSAERLKGVDSTLKIQPAKLEDSAVYLCASSFWRGDNEQFFGPGTRLTVL.

The DNA for the CDR3 is TGTGCCACCAGTGATTTGGTGAGCGGTCGCACAGATACGCAGTATTTT. This translates into CATSDLVSGRTDTQYF. The V call is TRBV24-1, the J call TRBJ2-3, with a weak D call TRBD2 (5 bases). Germline values: CDR1 KGHDR, CDR2 SFDVKD. This CDR3 region has 16 residues. Between the trimmed V and J ends, which lost 0 bases and 1 base, there was a span of 10 bases.

The V gene is TRBV14, the J gene TRBJ1-6; D might be TRBD1 (6 bases). The germline V gene encodes CDR1 SGHDN and CDR2 FVKESK. The CDR3 covers 18 residues. Trimming pared 1 base from V and 0 bases from J, leaving 13 bases between. The CDR3 sequence is CASSQVGQGSSYNSPLHF. DNA of the CDR3: TGTGCCAGCAGCCAAGTAGGCCAGGGGAGCTCCTATAATTCACCCCTCCACTTT.

The chain uses TRBV5-6 and TRBJ2-1, with 11 nucleotides matching TRBD1. The trim removed 2 bases at V and 8 bases at J, leaving 6 bases unmatched. Per germline, CDR1 SGHDT and CDR2 YYEEEE. The CDR3 contains 15 residues. The CDR3 spells CASSFWTGGNDEQFF. DNA for the CDR3: TGTGCCAGCAGCTTTTGGACAGGGGGCAATGATGAGCAGTTCTTC.

The chain carries TRBV2 and TRBJ1-1, with no clear D. Trimming cost V 6 bases and J 3 bases, with 11 bases left between them. From germline, CDR1 is SNHLY and CDR2 FYNNEI. This CDR3 is built from 13 residues. Here the CDR3 reads CASSIRADTEAFF. For the CDR3, the DNA is TGTGCCAGCAGCATAAGGGCTGACACTGAAGCTTTCTTT.

The chain joins TRBV3-1 (or the pseudogene TRBV3-2) to TRBJ2-1, with TRBD2 identical over 11 bases. Trimming took 4 bases from V and 3 from J; bases not matched to a gene: 5. From germline, CDR1 is LGHDT and CDR2 YNNKEL (reference sequence). This CDR3 has 16 amino acids. CDR3 nucleotide sequence: TGTGCCAGCAGCCCTTCCGGGACTAGCGGCTACAATGAGCAGTTCTTC. Amino acid sequence: CASSPSGTSGYNEQFF.

The rearrangement joins TRBV7-9 to TRBJ2-3; 11 bases line up with TRBD2. J gave up 5 bases and V 2 bases, and 12 bases lay outside the gene matches. Germline CDR1 and CDR2: SEHNR and FQNEAQ (reference sequence). The CDR3 contains 18 residues. The chain's CDR3 is CASSLFARVAGGEDTQYF. The CDR3 coding sequence is TGTGCCAGCAGCTTATTTGCACGTGTAGCGGGAGGGGAAGATACGCAGTATTTT. Combining the CDR3 with reference TRBV7-9 and TRBJ2-3 gives the whole variable domain DTGVSQNPRHKITKRGQNVTFRCDPISEHNRLYWYRQTLGQGPEFLTYFQNEAQLEKSRLLSDRFSAERPKGSFSTLEIQRTEQGDSAMYLCASSLFARVAGGEDTQYFGPGTRLTVL.

The CDR3 reads CASSPKGLAGVGTGELFF. The CDR3, as DNA: TGTGCCAGCAGCCCTAAGGGACTAGCGGGAGTCGGAACCGGGGAGCTGTTTTTT. The chain joins TRBV5-4 to TRBJ2-2; 14 bases are a match to TRBD2. The germline V gene encodes CDR1 SGHNT and CDR2 YYREEE (reference sequence). The CDR3 has 18 residues. The ends lost 4 bases at V and 5 bases at J; junction bases unmatched: 10.

The chain carries TRBV3-1 (or the pseudogene TRBV3-2) and TRBJ2-7, with 10 positions matching TRBD1. J gave up 2 bases and V 1 base, and 2 bases lay outside the gene matches. The CDR3 has 15 amino acids. Germline CDR1 and CDR2: LGHDT and YNNKEL (reference sequence). CDR3 DNA sequence: TGTGCCAGCAGCCAAGGTGGGACAGGGGCCTACGAGCAGTACTTC. Protein product: CASSQGGTGAYEQYF.

This CDR3 is CASISGARNEKLFF. The CDR3 nucleotides read TGTGCCAGCATTTCCGGGGCCCGAAATGAAAAACTGTTTTTT. The chain joins TRBV28 to TRBJ1-4; possibly TRBD1 for D (5 bases). V lost 7 bases and J lost 5, with 14 bases in between. From germline, CDR1 is MDHEN and CDR2 SYDVKM. This CDR3 contains 14 residues.

The chain couples TRBV6-2 or TRBV6-3 to TRBJ1-5; 11 bases match TRBD1. The CDR3 length is 15 residues. CDR1 is MNHEY and CDR2 is SVGEGT in the germline V gene. With 6 bases clipped from V and 6 bases from J, the junction kept 7 bases outside the gene matches. This chain's CDR3 is CASSPGQGAVQPQHF. The CDR3 DNA reads TGTGCCAGCAGCCCCGGACAGGGGGCTGTTCAGCCCCAGCATTTT.

The rearrangement joins TRBV7-9 to TRBJ2-7, with TRBD1 identical over 8 bases. Germline V gene data show CDR1 as SEHNR and CDR2 as FQNEAQ (reference sequence). The CDR3 has 16 residues. J lost 2 bases, V lost 5 bases, and 11 bases had no gene match. CDR3 sequence: CASSRRRDRFAYEQYF. The CDR3 DNA reads TGTGCCAGCAGCAGACGGCGGGACAGGTTCGCCTACGAGCAGTACTTC.

CDR3 protein: CASSFRGDFAYEQYF. CDR3 nucleotide sequence: TGTGCCAGCAGTTTCCGGGGGGACTTCGCCTACGAGCAGTACTTC. V and J are TRBV27 and TRBJ2-7, with 7 bases aligning to TRBD2. The J segment lost 2 bases and the V segment lost 3 bases, leaving 7 bases of the junction unmatched. This CDR3 has 15 residues. Germline values: CDR1 MNHEY, CDR2 SMNVEV (reference sequence).